This entry features one TCR beta chain sequence. Generated by immunoSEQ multiplex PCR, the TCRdb table keeps only in-frame clones and is missing some. The table has 70,000 to 90,000 clones, about 93% seen once. CDR1 is SGHRS and CDR2 is YFSETQ in the germline V gene. This CDR3 region has 14 residues. V was shortened by 4 bases and J by 0 bases, with 10 bases between the two germline ends. The sample belongs to a study of brain T cells in children with intractable seizures. This chain joins TRBV5-1 and TRBJ1-1; D is unresolved. The sequencing used peripheral blood, collected at surgery. This receptor was taken from a boy less than two years old with tuberous sclerosis and intractable seizures. This chain's CDR3 is CASSALTLNTEAFF. The CDR3 coding sequence is TGCGCCAGCAGCGCCTTAACACTGAACACTGAAGCTTTCTTT.